The clone carrying this T cell receptor beta chain was recorded many times. The antigen is undetermined. This sample was taken from a study of CD8 T cells in ankylosing spondylitis. TCRdb reprocessed the 5' RACE reads with MiXCR, giving one entry per CDR3 protein. This repertoire shows fewer than 200,000 distinct CDR3 sequences, approximately 16% found once; its top ten account for about 8.3%. The CDR3 has 14 residues. The V and J ends lost 3 bases and 4 bases, in that order; junction bases with no gene match: 8. From germline, CDR1 is DFQATT and CDR2 SNEGSKA (reference sequence). Study-wide results and caveats: Disease-linked clones were reportedly significantly enriched in matched ankylosing spondylitis synovial fluid.

This clonotype originated in a male donor with ankylosing spondylitis or in good health (not recorded which). The chain joins TRBV20-1 to TRBJ1-1; 7 bases are a match to TRBD1. The sequencing input was blood, either unsorted or a sorted T cell fraction (not recorded which). CDR3 coding DNA: TGCAGTGCTAGGGTCCCAGGGGGGCTCACTGAAGCTTTCTTT. This encodes CSARVPGGLTEAFF.